This TCR beta chain was obtained from a study of T cells expressing NK-cell markers. Study context: Seven HCMV-seropositive donors and one seronegative donor made up the eight sequenced donors. Broader study findings: Of the CD8+ T cell pool in five or six donors, roughly 1.0-8% was accounted for by dominant NKG2C+ clonotypes.

For each CDR3 protein, TCRdb gives one entry from its re-call of the 5' RACE reads, without DNA. The sample spans a few hundred thousand distinct CDR3 sequences; the ten largest clones claim 4% to 6.5%. Details on this clonotype: Its antigen is not identified.

CDR3 length: 15 amino acids. Per germline, CDR1 SEHNR and CDR2 FQNEAQ (reference sequence). What was sequenced was blood T cells: a sorted CD56 or NKG2C T cell subset, CD4+ or CD8+ T cells, or bulk PBMC T cells (not recorded which). The receptor's source is a man aged 18-75 years in good health. This rearrangement joins TRBV7-9 to TRBJ2-2; TCRdb's assignment of TRBD1 cannot be checked, as there is no DNA. This CDR3 is CASSHRGTHTGELFF.